Each of the 25 T cell receptor beta chains below was sequenced from the same sample in a study of neurological immune-mediated disorders. TCRdb re-called the 5' RACE reads with MiXCR, one entry per CDR3 protein. Among some 76,000 distinct CDR3 sequences listed, roughly 3.1% were seen once. Sequencing was carried out using PBMCs. Receptors were obtained from a woman between 45 and 60 years old with multiple sclerosis.

Ten or more counts support this clonotype. The V call is TRBV5-1, the J call TRBJ2-6; no definite D call. Germline V gene data show CDR1 as SGHRS and CDR2 as YFSETQ. The CDR3 is 15 amino acids. Trimming cost V 4 bases and J 1 base, with 9 bases left between them. The chain's CDR3 is CASSPITSGANVLTF. The DNA of the CDR3 is TGCGCCAGCAGCCCGATTACATCTGGGGCCAACGTCCTGACTTTC. Variable domain in full (rest from reference TRBV5-1 and TRBJ2-6): KAGVTQTPRYLIKTRGQQVTLSCSPISGHRSVSWYQQTPGQGLQFLFEYFSETQRNKGNFPGRFSGRQFSNSRSEMNVSTLELGDSALYLCASSPITSGANVLTFGAGSRLTVL.

This clonotype occurred many times. This chain joins TRBV5-1 and TRBJ2-4; TRBD1 might be the D (6 bases). This CDR3 is 15 amino acids long. In germline, CDR1 is SGHRS, CDR2 YFSETQ. The germline V and J ends were trimmed by 1 base and 7 bases, with 15 bases remaining between them. The CDR3 DNA is TGCGCCAGCAGCTTGAGCGGACAGACGGGCAACATTCAGTACTTC. Translation: CASSLSGQTGNIQYF.

This clonotype was picked up a small number of times. The CDR3 nucleotides are TGTGCCAGCAGCTTCTGGGGACTAGCGGGATCTACAGATACGCAGTATTTT. Amino acids: CASSFWGLAGSTDTQYF. This chain joins TRBV7-2 and TRBJ2-3; 13 nucleotides match TRBD2. This CDR3 region has 17 residues. Germline loops: CDR1 SGHTA, CDR2 FQGNSA. V was pared by 3 bases and J by 3 bases, with 6 bases of the junction left unmatched.

This clonotype was detected only a few times. This chain connects TRBV6-2 or TRBV6-3 to TRBJ1-2; D ambiguous. With 0 bases removed from V and 5 bases from J, the gap between germline ends came to 13 bases. CDR1 is MNHEY, CDR2 SVGEGT, per germline. This CDR3 is built from 15 residues. The CDR3 region is CASSYSRIGLYGYTF. The CDR3 DNA sequence: TGTGCCAGCAGTTACTCGAGGATTGGATTGTATGGCTACACCTTC.

This clonotype has a handful of counts. Being one base from a much bigger clone, this may be a read error. V is TRBV7-2 and J is TRBJ1-1; D unresolved. This CDR3 is built from 14 residues. With 2 bases removed from V and 1 base from J, the gap between germline ends came to 8 bases. Per germline, CDR1 SGHTA and CDR2 FQGNSA. CDR3 nucleotide sequence: TGTGCCAGCAGCTTATCCAACAGGAACACTGAAGCTTTCTTT. Residues: CASSLSNRNTEAFF.

This clonotype showed up many times. The chain combines TRBV5-5 with TRBJ1-1, with unresolved D. Trimming took 4 bases from V and 1 from J, leaving 5 bases between them. Germline CDR1 SGHKS, CDR2 YYEKEE (reference sequence). The CDR3 sequence is 12 residues long. The CDR3 coding sequence is TGTGCCAGCAGCCGTCAGAACACTGAAGCTTTCTTT. Residues: CASSRQNTEAFF.

This clonotype showed up many times. The chain recombines TRBV6-5 with TRBJ2-5; 7 nucleotides agree with TRBD1. There are 16 residues in the CDR3. V shed 0 bases and J 1 base; nucleotides not matched to a gene: 5. Per germline, CDR1 MNHEY and CDR2 SVGAGI. Written as DNA, the CDR3 is TGTGCCAGCAGTTACTCCGGGACAGTCATCCAAGAGACCCAGTACTTC. This translates into CASSYSGTVIQETQYF.

This clonotype was observed at least ten times. The rearrangement uses TRBV19 and TRBJ1-5, with 8 positions matching TRBD1. Looked up from germline, CDR1 is LNHDA and CDR2 is SQIVND (reference sequence). This CDR3 has 13 residues. V trimming: 6 bases; J trimming: 4 bases; junction bases outside the gene matches: 2. CDR3 in amino acids: CASRDRVNQPQHF. The CDR3 bases are TGTGCCAGTAGGGACAGGGTTAATCAGCCCCAGCATTTT.

This clonotype was counted at least ten times. This sequence joins TRBV4-3 and TRBJ1-5, with D uncertain. Germline assignment: CDR1 LGHNA and CDR2 YSLEER. The CDR3 sequence is 16 residues long. The V end lost 0 bases, the J end lost 8 bases, and 17 bases lay between the germline ends. As DNA, the CDR3 is TGCGCCAGCAGCCAAGATGGCGCCGGCGAACGGGAGCCCCAGCATTTT. Encoded protein: CASSQDGAGEREPQHF.

This clonotype was counted ten times or more. This rearrangement joins TRBV20-1 to TRBJ1-5, with D possibly TRBD1 on 6 matching bases. This CDR3 has 16 amino acids. Trimming took 0 bases from V and 7 from J, leaving 19 bases between them. CDR1 and CDR2 from the germline V gene are DFQATT and SNEGSKA (reference sequence). The CDR3: CSARDIVAGDVQPQHF. Written as DNA, the CDR3 is TGCAGTGCTAGAGATATAGTGGCAGGGGATGTCCAGCCCCAGCATTTT.

The sample holds many counts of this clonotype. V and J are TRBV12-3 or TRBV12-4 and TRBJ1-2, with TRBD1 identical over 8 bases. This CDR3 is 13 amino acids long. J gave up 5 bases and V 8 bases, and 7 bases lay outside the gene matches. The CDR3 DNA is TGTGCCAGCGCAAGTACAGGGGGATATGGCTACACCTTC. It codes for CASASTGGYGYTF.

This clonotype has at least ten counts. This sequence joins TRBV7-9 and TRBJ2-7; D perhaps matches TRBD2 (5 bases). Germline CDR1 is SEHNR and CDR2 is FQNEAQ (reference sequence). The CDR3 is 17 amino acids. V dropped 4 bases and J dropped 4 bases, with 23 bases sitting between them. CDR3 region: CASSSWTGRAAPYEQYF. DNA of the CDR3: TGTGCCAGCAGCTCCTGGACTGGGCGGGCCGCCCCTTACGAGCAGTACTTC.

This clonotype was seen many times. The chain uses TRBV20-1 and TRBJ2-5; 9 nucleotides agree with TRBD1. The V segment lost 6 bases and the J segment 2 bases; nucleotides outside the gene matches: 7. CDR3 size: 14 residues. Germline V lookup: CDR1 DFQATT, CDR2 SNEGSKA (reference sequence). CDR3 coding DNA: TGCAGTGCGCCACGGGGGACAGGGCAAGAGACCCAGTACTTC. Encoded protein: CSAPRGTGQETQYF.

Ten or more counts support this clonotype. The rearrangement uses TRBV6-5 and TRBJ2-2; D remains unclear. This CDR3 spans 13 amino acids. Germline-derived CDR1 and CDR2 are MNHEY and SVGAGI. V was cut by 0 bases and J by 1 base, with 0 bases left in between. The CDR3 loop reads CASSYSNTGELFF. CDR3 nucleotides: TGTGCCAGCAGTTACTCGAACACCGGGGAGCTGTTTTTT.

Ten or more counts support this clonotype. The chain couples TRBV5-1 to TRBJ2-4; perhaps TRBD2 as D (6 bases). CDR1 SGHRS and CDR2 YFSETQ come from the germline V gene. CDR3 length: 14 residues. V was shortened by 0 bases and J by 9 bases, with 13 bases between the two germline ends. The CDR3 DNA sequence: TGCGCCAGCAGCTTGGACGTGGGGGGTAGCATTCAGTACTTC. This translates into CASSLDVGGSIQYF.

This clonotype was counted between two and nine times. A much larger clonotype is one base distant, so this may be a read error. V usage is TRBV20-1 and J usage is TRBJ1-6; TRBD1 matches at 8 bases. The CDR3 consists of 14 residues. Germline CDR1 reads DFQATT; CDR2 reads SNEGSKA (reference sequence). CDR3 DNA sequence: TGCAGTGCCGAAATCAGGGGGCGTGGTTCACCCCTCAACTTT. Its protein is CSAEIRGRGSPLNF.

This clonotype was counted ten times or more. The V gene is TRBV5-1, the J gene TRBJ2-5, with D hard to call. The CDR3 has 14 residues. V lost 5 bases, J lost 4 bases, and 15 bases lay in between. Germline V gene lookup returns CDR1 SGHRS and CDR2 YFSETQ. CDR3 DNA: TGCGCCAGCAGTCAACAAAACGGTTTAGAGACCCAGTACTTC. This sequence encodes CASSQQNGLETQYF.

This clonotype occurred many times. For the CDR3, the DNA is TGCAGTGCTAGCCCTATAGACCGGCCCCAACTAGGGCAGTACTTC. Protein: CSASPIDRPQLGQYF. The chain recombines TRBV20-1 with TRBJ2-7, with a weak D call TRBD2 (5 bases). In germline, CDR1 is DFQATT, CDR2 SNEGSKA (reference sequence). Trimming took 3 bases from V and 9 from J, leaving 24 bases between them. CDR3 length equals 15 residues.

This clonotype was found many times. This chain uses TRBV4-3 with TRBJ2-3, with TRBD1 matching 10 bases. The germline CDR1 and CDR2 sequences are LGHNA and YSLEER. The ends lost 3 bases at V and 13 bases at J; junction bases unmatched: 7. The CDR3 is 13 residues long. The CDR3 DNA follows: TGCGCCAGCAGCCAGGGCCCCGGGACAGGGGAGTATTTT. This translates into CASSQGPGTGEYF.

This clonotype occurred many times. The chain combines TRBV7-9 with TRBJ2-1, with TRBD2 as a possible D gene (6 bases). Germline V gene lookup returns CDR1 SEHNR and CDR2 FQNEAQ (reference sequence). The CDR3 runs to 14 residues. V lost 5 bases and J lost 6, with 14 bases in between. The CDR3 loop reads CASSQLYGGNEQFF. The CDR3 DNA follows: TGTGCCAGCAGCCAGTTGTACGGGGGCAATGAGCAGTTCTTC.

This clonotype was counted ten times or more. The chain joins TRBV11-2 to TRBJ1-5; 9 bases are a match to TRBD1. Losses at the gene ends were 4 bases for V and 3 bases for J; bases not matched to a gene: 4. The CDR3 length is 15 residues. CDR1 and CDR2 (germline): SGHAT, FQNNGV. The CDR3 region is CASSSQGAHNQPQHF. DNA for the CDR3: TGTGCCAGCAGCTCACAGGGGGCCCACAATCAGCCCCAGCATTTT.

The chain couples TRBV6-5 to TRBJ1-6; 9 nucleotides align to TRBD1. Germline lookup yields CDR1 MNHEY and CDR2 SVGAGI. V was clipped by 7 bases and J by 9 bases; unmatched bases: 10. The CDR3 length is 15 residues. CDR3 bases: TGTGCCAGCACCAGAACCGGGACAGGGAGTTCACCCCTCCACTTT. Its protein is CASTRTGTGSSPLHF.

This clonotype was recorded at least ten times. This chain uses TRBV29-1 with TRBJ2-3, with D uncertain. Per germline, CDR1 SQVTM and CDR2 ANQGSEA. The CDR3 has 12 amino acids. The V end lost 7 bases, the J end lost 4 bases, and 12 bases lay between the germline ends. In DNA, the CDR3 is TGCAGCGCCGCTTTGGCCCCAGATACGCAGTATTTT. This sequence encodes CSAALAPDTQYF.

This clonotype was counted at least ten times. The chain uses TRBV4-2 and TRBJ2-5; D gene uncertain. CDR1 and CDR2 (germline): LGHNA, YNFKEQ. The CDR3 totals 17 residues. The V and J ends lost 0 bases and 2 bases respectively, with 16 bases between them. CDR3 sequence reads: CASSQDPAGPRQETQYF. CDR3 sequence (DNA): TGTGCCAGCAGCCAAGATCCCGCCGGCCCGAGGCAAGAGACCCAGTACTTC.

This clonotype was observed at least ten times. The chain combines TRBV4-3 with TRBJ2-2; D might be TRBD1 (5 bases). CDR3 size: 14 residues. Trimming removed 0 bases at V and 4 bases at J, with 6 bases between. Germline V CDR1 and CDR2: LGHNA, YSLEER. CDR3 nucleotides: TGCGCCAGCAGCCAAGACAGGGTCACCGGGGAGCTGTTTTTT. Encoded protein: CASSQDRVTGELFF.